This T cell receptor beta chain was retrieved from a study of cytomegalovirus exposure and HLA in healthy donors. Findings and limits, study-wide: A previous analysis found most TCR beta V segments productive roughly 87% or roughly 30% of the time.

All the people who gave samples were healthy bone marrow donors. CDR1 and CDR2 from the germline V gene are SGHTA and FQGNSA. CDR3 length: 14 amino acids. Trimming took 2 bases from V and 4 from J; bases not matched to a gene: 3. This clone appeared a single time. Its antigen is still unknown. The PCR employed 60 Vbeta primers together with 13 Jbeta primers. TCRdb's table, derived via immunoSEQ multiplex PCR, lists solely in-frame clones and lacks some. Here the sample spans about 130,000 clones, over 75% being singletons. This receptor was identified in a boy between 5 and 17 years old in good health and CMV-seronegative. The V gene is TRBV7-2, the J gene TRBJ2-5, with 8 positions matching TRBD1. Sequenced material: PBMCs. The CDR3 DNA reads as TGTGCCAGCAGCTTACTCAGGGGGCGAGAGACCCAGTACTTC. This gives the protein CASSLLRGRETQYF.